The next 30 T cell receptor beta chains were all read from a single sample in a study of T cells after yellow fever vaccination. TCRdb ran MiXCR on the 5' RACE reads and lists one entry per CDR3 protein. The top ten hold 20% to 25% of the sample, which has some 320,000 distinct CDR3 sequences, about 4% seen once. The sequencing used PBMCs, collected 5 days after the yellow fever booster vaccination. These receptors all stem from a man between 18 and 29 years old who received the YFV17D yellow fever vaccine.

V is TRBV20-1 and J is TRBJ1-1, with D unresolved. V lost 0 bases and J 0 bases, leaving 8 bases between the germline ends. Looked up from germline, CDR1 is DFQATT and CDR2 is SNEGSKA (reference sequence). The CDR3 spans 14 residues. In DNA, the CDR3 is TGCAGTGCTAGAGACCCACACCTGAACACTGAAGCTTTCTTT. The encoded protein is CSARDPHLNTEAFF.

The chain has TRBV7-2 and TRBJ1-1; D not resolved. Trimming took 6 bases from V and 1 from J, leaving 12 bases between them. CDR3 size: 14 residues. Germline-derived CDR1 and CDR2 are SGHTA and FQGNSA. CDR3 protein: CASRIEVGNTEAFF. In DNA form, the CDR3 reads TGTGCCAGCAGAATAGAGGTAGGGAACACTGAAGCTTTCTTT.

This clonotype was picked up a small number of times. The chain uses TRBV7-2 and TRBJ1-5; perhaps TRBD1 as D (5 bases). Trimming stripped 4 bases from V and 3 bases from J, with 13 bases between. From germline, CDR1 is SGHTA and CDR2 FQGNSA. The CDR3 is made up of 15 amino acids. The CDR3 loop is CASSSQGRVNQPQHF. Written as DNA, the CDR3 is TGTGCCAGCAGCTCCCAGGGCAGGGTCAATCAGCCCCAGCATTTT.

The chain links TRBV5-1 to TRBJ1-2; 7 bases match TRBD1. This CDR3 has 14 residues. CDR1 SGHRS and CDR2 YFSETQ come from the germline V gene. The ends lost 4 bases at V and 4 bases at J; junction bases unmatched: 7. CDR3 sequence (DNA): TGCGCCAGCAGCCCCGAGGGGGCGTCCTATGGCTACACCTTC. Its translation is CASSPEGASYGYTF.

This clonotype was observed a handful of times. The V call is TRBV5-4, the J call TRBJ2-7, with TRBD1 identical over 7 bases. The CDR3 covers 15 residues. Germline V CDR1 and CDR2: SGHNT, YYREEE (reference sequence). J was trimmed by 3 bases and V by 1 base; bases with no gene match: 7. In DNA, the CDR3 is TGTGCCAGCAGCTTGTCGCAGGGACAGAGCTACGAGCAGTACTTC. Translating it yields CASSLSQGQSYEQYF.

The genes are TRBV7-2 and TRBJ2-5, with D perhaps assigned TRBD1 or TRBD2 (6 bases each). Germline V CDR1 and CDR2: SGHTA, FQGNSA. The V gene lost 3 bases and the J gene lost 4 bases, with 21 bases spanning the gap. The CDR3 runs to 17 residues. CDR3 residues: CASSFARRGAMGETQYF. In DNA, the CDR3 is TGTGCCAGCAGCTTCGCAAGGAGGGGGGCGATGGGAGAGACCCAGTACTTC.

This sequence joins TRBV5-5 and TRBJ1-5; 7 bases are shared with TRBD1. The ends lost 4 bases at V and 7 bases at J; junction bases unmatched: 8. The CDR3 length is 14 residues. Germline-derived CDR1 and CDR2 are SGHKS and YYEKEE (reference sequence). The CDR3 protein is CASSTGTDLQPQHF. CDR3 in DNA: TGTGCCAGCAGCACTGGGACAGACCTCCAGCCCCAGCATTTT. Full variable domain (outside the CDR3, taken from reference TRBV5-5 and TRBJ1-5): DAGVTQSPTHLIKTRGQQVTLRCSPISGHKSVSWYQQVLGQGPQFIFQYYEKEERGRGNFPDRFSARQFPNYSSELNVNALLLGDSALYLCASSTGTDLQPQHFGDGTRLSIL.

This clonotype was counted between two and nine times. The CDR3 nucleotides are TGCAGTGCTAGAATAGCGACAGGGGCCCCAGATACGCAGTATTTT. It codes for CSARIATGAPDTQYF. The chain couples TRBV20-1 to TRBJ2-3, with TRBD1 matching over 8 bases. The germline V gene encodes CDR1 DFQATT and CDR2 SNEGSKA (reference sequence). V was clipped by 2 bases and J by 4 bases; unmatched bases: 8. There are 15 residues in the CDR3.

The V and J genes are TRBV7-6 and TRBJ2-7, with TRBD1 matching over 7 bases. The CDR3 is made up of 14 amino acids. Germline assignment: CDR1 SGHVS and CDR2 FNYEAQ. V shed 6 bases and J 1 base; nucleotides not matched to a gene: 6. The chain's CDR3 is CASSSPGQSYEQYF. CDR3 nucleotides: TGTGCCAGCAGTTCTCCGGGACAGTCCTACGAGCAGTACTTC.

This clonotype has at least ten counts. The chain is built from TRBV12-3 or TRBV12-4 and TRBJ2-3, with 12 bases aligning to TRBD2. The CDR3 has 16 residues. The V and J ends lost 6 bases and 2 bases, in that order; junction bases with no gene match: 6. The CDR3 sequence is CASSLLAGGPTDTQYF. For the CDR3, the DNA is TGTGCCAGCAGCTTACTAGCGGGGGGACCCACAGATACGCAGTATTTT.

The rearrangement uses TRBV5-1 and TRBJ1-3; D gene unclear. Per germline, CDR1 SGHRS and CDR2 YFSETQ. Trimming removed 0 bases from V and 4 bases from J, with 11 bases in between. CDR3 length equals 15 residues. The CDR3 DNA sequence: TGCGCCAGCAGCTTGGAGGCGGCTACCGGAAACACCATATATTTT. This sequence encodes CASSLEAATGNTIYF.

The V and J genes are TRBV12-3 or TRBV12-4 and TRBJ2-7, with 8 bases identical to TRBD2. The CDR3 contains 16 residues. After removal of 7 bases from V and 2 bases from J, the junction contained 13 bases not matched to a gene. Here the CDR3 DNA reads TGTGCCAGCACCGCAGGTTGGCGGGGGGTACCCTACGAGCAGTACTTC. This gives the protein CASTAGWRGVPYEQYF.

The chain carries TRBV5-1 and TRBJ1-2; a weak D match, TRBD1 (6 bases). The CDR3 spans 14 residues. Germline CDR1 and CDR2: SGHRS and YFSETQ. Between the trimmed V and J ends, which lost 3 bases and 7 bases, there was a span of 16 bases. The chain's CDR3 is CASSYQGGEGGYTF. The CDR3 DNA is TGCGCCAGCAGCTACCAAGGGGGTGAGGGTGGCTACACCTTC.

The chain is built from TRBV2 and TRBJ1-1, with a tentative D call TRBD1 (5 bases). The germline CDR1 and CDR2 sequences are SNHLY and FYNNEI. V was clipped by 6 bases and J by 1 base, with 12 bases between them. CDR3 length: 14 residues. CDR3 DNA: TGTGCCAGCAGCGAGGAGGGACGGAACACTGAAGCTTTCTTT. Its translation is CASSEEGRNTEAFF.

The chain couples TRBV5-5 to TRBJ1-5, with TRBD1 identical over 10 bases. With V trimmed by 1 base and J by 3 bases, 7 bases remained unmatched. This CDR3 spans 17 amino acids. Germline lookup yields CDR1 SGHKS and CDR2 YYEKEE (reference sequence). CDR3 in amino acids: CASSLLLGTGANQPQHF. In DNA, the CDR3 is TGTGCCAGCAGCTTGTTGCTGGGGACAGGGGCCAATCAGCCCCAGCATTTT.

This clonotype was counted ten times or more. The chain joins TRBV11-2 to TRBJ2-1, with 13 bases identical to TRBD2. CDR1 is SGHAT, CDR2 FQNNGV, per germline. The CDR3 sequence is 19 residues long. The trim removed 2 bases at V and 8 bases at J, leaving 15 bases unmatched. The CDR3 loop is CASSLNQFLTSGGLDEQFF. The CDR3 coding sequence is TGTGCCAGCAGCTTAAACCAATTCCTGACTAGCGGGGGGCTGGATGAGCAGTTCTTC.

This clonotype was detected many times. The chain has TRBV5-1 and TRBJ2-2; a weak D match, TRBD1 (6 bases). This CDR3 is 15 amino acids long. V was trimmed by 0 bases and J by 6 bases, leaving 12 bases between them. CDR1 and CDR2 (germline): SGHRS, YFSETQ. The CDR3 sequence is CASSLVGALPGELFF. The CDR3 DNA follows: TGCGCCAGCAGCTTGGTGGGGGCCCTCCCCGGGGAGCTGTTTTTT.

This chain joins TRBV5-1 and TRBJ2-5; D may be TRBD2 (6 bases). CDR3 length: 15 amino acids. Trimming stripped 0 bases from V and 3 bases from J, with 12 bases between. CDR1 is SGHRS and CDR2 is YFSETQ in the germline V gene. The CDR3 loop reads CASSLASGAEETQYF. The DNA for the CDR3 is TGCGCCAGCAGCTTGGCCTCGGGAGCGGAAGAGACCCAGTACTTC.

The J gene is TRBJ2-1, the V gene TRBV6-2 or TRBV6-3; 9 bases are a match to TRBD2. After removal of 5 bases from V and 2 bases from J, the junction contained 4 bases not matched to a gene. The germline V gene encodes CDR1 MNHEY and CDR2 SVGEGT. The CDR3 spans 15 residues. The CDR3 here is CASSRRGGAYNEQFF. DNA for the CDR3: TGTGCCAGCAGTCGACGCGGGGGGGCCTACAATGAGCAGTTCTTC.

The chain couples TRBV15 to TRBJ2-7; 9 positions match TRBD1. The CDR3 is 12 amino acids. V dropped 6 bases and J dropped 3; count of bases not matched to a gene: 0. CDR1 and CDR2 (germline): LNHNV, YYDKDF (reference sequence). This chain's CDR3 is CATRDRGYEQYF. In DNA form, the CDR3 reads TGTGCCACCAGGGACAGGGGCTACGAGCAGTACTTC.

This clonotype was found a few times. This chain links TRBV12-3 or TRBV12-4 with TRBJ2-6; a weak D match, TRBD1 (6 bases). The length of the CDR3 is 17 residues. Trimming stripped 1 base from V and 0 bases from J, with 10 bases between. CDR3 DNA sequence: TGTGCCAGCAGTTTAGGGACAGCGGCCTCTGGGGCCAACGTCCTGACTTTC. Amino acid sequence: CASSLGTAASGANVLTF.

The chain has TRBV20-1 and TRBJ2-5, with 16 nucleotides matching TRBD2. The CDR3 spans 15 residues. The germline CDR1 and CDR2 sequences are DFQATT and SNEGSKA (reference sequence). After removal of 5 bases from V and 5 bases from J, the junction contained 5 bases not matched to a gene. CDR3 DNA sequence: TGCAGTGCTGGGACTAGCGGGGGGGTGCGGGAGACCCAGTACTTC. This codes for CSAGTSGGVRETQYF.

The rearrangement links TRBV29-1 to TRBJ2-5; TRBD1 is a possible D gene (6 bases). The V end lost 3 bases, the J end lost 3 bases, and 11 bases lay between the germline ends. CDR1 and CDR2 (germline): SQVTM, ANQGSEA. There are 13 residues in the CDR3. The CDR3 region has the DNA TGCAGCGTTGACAGGGGATTGGAAGAGACCCAGTACTTC. Its translation: CSVDRGLEETQYF.

This clonotype came up a few times. The rearrangement joins TRBV12-3 or TRBV12-4 to TRBJ1-5, with 7 bases that match TRBD1. The V segment lost 5 bases and the J segment 4 bases; nucleotides outside the gene matches: 5. The CDR3 totals 14 residues. The CDR3 DNA is TGTGCCAGCAGTCACAGGGGACAGAATCAGCCCCAGCATTTT. Encoded protein: CASSHRGQNQPQHF.

The chain employs TRBV18 and TRBJ1-2, with D unresolved. The ends were cut back, 2 bases at V and 8 bases at J, with 9 bases in the middle. The CDR3 length is 12 residues. Germline V gene lookup returns CDR1 KGHSH and CDR2 LQKENI. In DNA form, the CDR3 reads TGTGCCAGCTCACCATTGGGGAGCGGCTACACCTTC. Amino acids: CASSPLGSGYTF.

The chain employs TRBV5-5 and TRBJ1-1, with TRBD1 identical over 8 bases. The V and J ends lost 1 base and 2 bases, in that order; junction bases with no gene match: 7. This CDR3 comprises 16 residues. Germline-derived CDR1 and CDR2 are SGHKS and YYEKEE (reference sequence). The CDR3 coding sequence is TGTGCCAGCAGCTTGCAGGGGGCGATTGGAAACACTGAAGCTTTCTTT. This translates into CASSLQGAIGNTEAFF. The variable domain in full, with the rest retrieved from reference TRBV5-5 and TRBJ1-1, is DAGVTQSPTHLIKTRGQQVTLRCSPISGHKSVSWYQQVLGQGPQFIFQYYEKEERGRGNFPDRFSARQFPNYSSELNVNALLLGDSALYLCASSLQGAIGNTEAFFGQGTRLTVV.

This clonotype was seen a handful of times. Because the CDR3's place on the DNA is in doubt, the DNA is left out and the CDR3 is given as listed by TCRdb. V usage is TRBV5-1 and J usage is TRBJ2-5. Germline loops: CDR1 SGHRS, CDR2 YFSETQ. The CDR3 contains 13 residues when both ends are counted. CDR3 residues: CASSFFGEETQYF.

This clonotype was observed a few times. This rearrangement joins TRBV6-6 to TRBJ2-5; D may correspond to TRBD1 or TRBD2 (5 bases each). The CDR3 totals 13 residues. CDR1 MNHNY and CDR2 SVGAGI come from the germline V gene (reference sequence). Trimming shortened V by 4 bases and J by 4 bases, and 10 bases separated the two germline ends. The CDR3 region is CASSSGTIETQYF. The CDR3, as DNA: TGTGCCAGCAGTTCCGGGACCATAGAGACCCAGTACTTC.

The J gene is TRBJ2-5, the V gene TRBV3-1, with D perhaps matching TRBD1 or TRBD2 (5 bases each). In germline, CDR1 is LGHDT, CDR2 YNNKEL (reference sequence). V was pared by 3 bases and J by 2 bases, with 19 bases between. The CDR3 contains 17 residues. The CDR3 DNA is TGTGCCAGCAGCCATACGGCAGGGACGGCAACACAAGAGACCCAGTACTTC. Its translation is CASSHTAGTATQETQYF.

This clonotype was picked up a small number of times. The CDR3: CASSKNPPDDRTLGQPQHF. The CDR3 DNA reads as TGTGCCAGCAGCAAAAACCCCCCGGATGACCGGACATTGGGTCAGCCCCAGCATTTT. The chain is built from TRBV21-1 and TRBJ1-5; the table's D call of TRBD1 was not tested on the DNA. TRBV21-1 is a known pseudogene. The CDR3 has 19 amino acids.